The 2 T cell receptor beta chains reported below all come from one sample, sequenced in a study of blood T cells in healthy people across ages. A J-beta primer mix and a sample-barcoded 5' primer were used in a second PCR of roughly 7 to 12 cycles. TCRdb passed the 5' RACE reads through MiXCR, listing each CDR3 protein once. In the table there are just over 1 million distinct CDR3 sequences, under 45% of which are singletons. The material sequenced was blood. All receptors come from a woman aged 55-70 years in good health.

This rearrangement joins TRBV6-5 to TRBJ2-5; tentative D call: TRBD1 (5 bases). Germline loops: CDR1 MNHEY, CDR2 SVGAGI. V lost 8 bases to trimming and J lost 3 bases, with 19 bases between them. The CDR3 is 15 residues long. CDR3 loop: CASRPRVRVEETQYF. CDR3 nucleotide sequence: TGTGCCAGCCGACCCCGAGTCAGGGTAGAAGAGACCCAGTACTTC.

This sequence joins TRBV27 and TRBJ2-5; D possibly uses TRBD1 or TRBD2 (7 bases each). The germline V gene has CDR1 MNHEY and CDR2 SMNVEV (reference sequence). V was pared by 8 bases and J by 8 bases, with 24 bases between. The CDR3 is 15 residues long. CDR3 amino acids: CASGNRQGGKRTQYF. Here the CDR3 DNA reads TGTGCCAGCGGAAATCGGCAGGGGGGGAAGAGAACCCAGTACTTC.